This T cell receptor beta chain was captured in a study of T cell responses to AZD1222 COVID-19 vaccine (dated by TCRdb to the early 2020s). About the study as a whole: A total of about 230 trial participants underwent TCR sequencing, of whom nearly 210 received two doses of AZD1222 and approximately 25 received two doses of the MenACWY control vaccine. Trial participants were enrolled by age into 18-55, 56-69 and 70-plus year subgroups, with 148, 28 and 57 TCR-sequenced participants respectively. What the research found in general, with its limitations: Conclusions about previously exposed vaccinees are limited because only six or seven AZD1222 recipients were SARS-CoV-2 seropositive at baseline. The vaccine-associated CD4 TCRs covered the entire spike protein, and the dominant responses fell in regions 160-218 and 743-854. After two AZD1222 doses, spike-specific TCR breadth and depth were significantly higher than at day 0 and than in MenACWY recipients. Nearly half of unique spike-specific TCRs reportedly recognized epitopes outside regions mutated in the B.1.351 and B.1.1.7 variants. Because no day 14 peak-response samples were available, the repertoires could be characterized only after the peak T cell response. In the small 56-69-year group, the increase in depth fell short of significance, most likely because of low power. Participants were mostly white British and included more females than males, and it was suggested by the authors that clonal diversity may have been underestimated.

A note on this clone: Its binding antigen is unknown. Within one base of it there is no much larger clone, and no base qualities were kept.

The CDR3 regions of human TCRbeta chains were analyzed by immunosequencing. From the authors' description of their analysis: Repertoire TCRs were checked for matches against a reference library of SARS-CoV-2-specific TCRs that had been generated using the MIRA antigen-specificity platform. Breadth was defined as the fraction of unique TCRs that were SARS-CoV-2-associated. Depth was defined as the fraction of total T cells that were SARS-CoV-2-associated. Using the MIRA data, each spike-specific TCR was assigned both to the spike region to which the TCR was reactive and to a CD4 or CD8 class. Log10-transformed breadth and depth values were compared by one-way ANOVA with Sidak's multiple comparisons tests. Drawn from immuneACCESS, this table holds only the in-frame rearrangements with V and J called that TCRdb kept. Clones are partly lost; checked studies trace under half to an unresolved V gene and leave the rest unexplained. V and J calls and clone size follow that table, whereas D and trimming were derived from the DNA. The sample table records hundreds of thousands of clones; about 93% of these occur just once. The top ten clones comprise approximately 1% of the sample.

The time point label here, explained by the study, means: baseline before first vaccination. The sample's treatment or condition label, decoded: meningococcal conjugate vaccine given as trial control. Samples from vaccinated people were obtained from the UK trials COV001 and COV002, which included a single-blind randomized controlled phase 2/3 trial of AZD1222 (ChAdOx1 nCoV-19) in healthy adults. For TCRbeta chain sequencing, PBMC samples from trial participants were taken at day 0 and at day 28 after the second dose. The clonotype originates from an adult in good health. The sequenced sample was peripheral blood, obtained on day 0 of MenACWY control vaccination.

The DNA sequence is TGTGCCAGCACACGAGGTGGGGGCCACCAGCCCCAGCATTTT. Its protein reads: CASTRGGGHQPQHF. The sequence links TRBV6-6 to TRBJ1-5; the D gene is perhaps TRBD1, on 6 matching bases. The germline V gene encodes CDR1 MNHNY and CDR2 SVGAGI (reference sequence). At the junction V is shortened by 7 bases and J by 7 bases, with 17 bases in between. From the cysteine through the phenylalanine, the CDR3 covers 14 amino acids. Just the 42-base CDR3 DNA is kept, in frame starting at base 1.